This T cell receptor (beta chain) appears in the sequencing data of a study of blood T cell repertoires in COVID-19. Overall study: Acute and convalescent COVID-19 specimens originated in the United States, Italy and Spain. PBMCs, B-cell-depleted T cells, or T cells were the source of the cDNA or gDNA that made up the material.

In the authors' methods: Amplified reference gene primers provided the basis for estimating nucleated cell counts. The assay was immunoSEQ multiplex PCR, and TCRdb's table has in-frame clones only and misses some. V, J and clone size reflect that table, while D and trimming were determined from the DNA. Of 350,000 to 450,000 clones listed, approximately 86% are singletons. Seattle enrolled patients during active infection and tracked them longitudinally. Trimming cost V 5 bases and J 5 bases; bases outside gene matches: 8. Germline-derived CDR1 and CDR2 are SEHNR and FQNEAQ (reference sequence). The CDR3 has 14 residues.

The origin of this receptor is a woman in her fifties or sixties with COVID-19, enrolled during active disease. The chain combines TRBV7-9 with TRBJ1-1; 7 bases align to TRBD1. Sequencing was performed on peripheral blood. Written as DNA, the CDR3 is TGTGCCAGCAGCCCCGACAGGGTTTGGACTGAAGCTTTCTTT. It is translated as CASSPDRVWTEAFF. The full variable domain, completed using reference TRBV7-9 and TRBJ1-1, is DTGVSQNPRHKITKRGQNVTFRCDPISEHNRLYWYRQTLGQGPEFLTYFQNEAQLEKSRLLSDRFSAERPKGSFSTLEIQRTEQGDSAMYLCASSPDRVWTEAFFGQGTRLTVV.